The rows below give T cell receptor beta chains drawn from one sample of a study of cytomegalovirus exposure and HLA in healthy donors. The method was immunoSEQ multiplex PCR; TCRdb's version includes in-frame clones alone and lacks a portion of them. The data contain 120,000 to 150,000 clones, roughly four fifths of them singletons. Sequencing was carried out using PBMCs. These receptor sequences come from a man aged 18 to 30 in good health and CMV-seropositive. CDR3s leave out the opening cysteine and the closing phenylalanine or tryptophan. The order of the fields is V gene, D gene, J gene, CDR3 protein. D genes are given only for firm matches.

V: TRBV11-2; D: -; J: TRBJ1-4; CDR3: ASSPNTYSDEKLF
V: TRBV7-7; D: -; J: TRBJ2-5; CDR3: ASSLGERVSTETQY
V: TRBV7-6; D: -; J: TRBJ1-1; CDR3: ASSLGGDTEAF
V: TRBV14; D: TRBD1; J: TRBJ2-7; CDR3: ASSQRKGQGNYEQY
V: TRBV28; D: TRBD1; J: TRBJ1-1; CDR3: ASRDQGAGEAF
V: TRBV28; D: -; J: TRBJ1-5; CDR3: ASRTQVPNQPQH
V: TRBV28; D: -; J: TRBJ2-1; CDR3: ASTTGYEQF
V: TRBV5-1; D: -; J: TRBJ1-3; CDR3: ASSPLTGGNTIY
V: TRBV5-1; D: TRBD1; J: TRBJ2-7; CDR3: ASSARDRFREQY
V: TRBV11-3; D: -; J: TRBJ2-1; CDR3: ASSSTRDNTYNEQF
V: TRBV6-5; D: -; J: TRBJ1-5; CDR3: ASSEGVYQPQH
V: TRBV4-1; D: -; J: TRBJ1-4; CDR3: ASSGLGEVEKLF
V: TRBV18; D: -; J: TRBJ1-4; CDR3: ASSPATGPNEKLF
V: TRBV6-1; D: TRBD1; J: TRBJ1-1; CDR3: ASRVGQQNTEAF
V: TRBV5-1; D: -; J: TRBJ1-1; CDR3: ASSPLWNAGATNTEAF
V: TRBV6-1; D: TRBD1; J: TRBJ2-2; CDR3: ASRGQTNTGELF
V: TRBV29-1; D: TRBD1; J: TRBJ1-5; CDR3: SVRDSNQPQH
V: TRBV5-1; D: TRBD1; J: TRBJ2-7; CDR3: ASSLKPPGQGSYEQY
V: TRBV19; D: -; J: TRBJ1-2; CDR3: ASSISLSGGYT
V: TRBV2; D: TRBD2; J: TRBJ2-5; CDR3: ASSVSSGFQETQY
V: TRBV5-1; D: TRBD2; J: TRBJ2-1; CDR3: ASSLGLAGNNEQF
V: TRBV7-8; D: -; J: TRBJ2-1; CDR3: ASSLGRGTYNEQF
V: TRBV29-1; D: -; J: TRBJ1-1; CDR3: SVPADGQPGTEAF
V: TRBV28; D: TRBD1; J: TRBJ1-5; CDR3: ASSLGQAFRDGNQPQH
V: TRBV6-5; D: TRBD1; J: TRBJ2-2; CDR3: ASTPDRVGTGELF
V: TRBV6-1; D: TRBD1; J: TRBJ2-4; CDR3: ASIPTGSKNIQY
V: TRBV18; D: -; J: TRBJ1-1; CDR3: ASSPLSSADTEAF
V: TRBV6-5; D: -; J: TRBJ1-5; CDR3: ATGVSNQPQH
V: TRBV28; D: TRBD1; J: TRBJ1-2; CDR3: ASSFSPGQGYGYT
V: TRBV28; D: -; J: TRBJ1-2; CDR3: ASSAPGGSNYGYT
V: TRBV27; D: TRBD1; J: TRBJ1-4; CDR3: ASSPSPGQGDEKLF
V: TRBV2; D: TRBD1; J: TRBJ1-4; CDR3: ASSAQGAGEKLF
V: TRBV28; D: TRBD2; J: TRBJ2-7; CDR3: ASSLGERDGEQY
V: TRBV6-5; D: -; J: TRBJ2-1; CDR3: ASSYSQGTNNEQF
V: TRBV27; D: TRBD1; J: TRBJ1-5; CDR3: ASSLWTGRAQH
V: TRBV21-1; D: -; J: TRBJ2-1; CDR3: ASTRLAGEGHEQF
V: TRBV27; D: -; J: TRBJ2-2; CDR3: ASSSMLRSNTGELF
V: TRBV28; D: -; J: TRBJ1-2; CDR3: ASSKPEDYGYT
V: TRBV25-1; D: -; J: TRBJ1-5; CDR3: ASSEGGGYSNQPQH
V: TRBV2; D: -; J: TRBJ1-1; CDR3: ASNPGGIMNTEAF
V: TRBV11-3; D: -; J: TRBJ2-7; CDR3: ASSSRAGADGQY
V: TRBV4-1; D: TRBD1; J: TRBJ1-5; CDR3: ASSPMPVVDRGRLYDQPQH
V: TRBV29-1; D: -; J: TRBJ1-1; CDR3: SVEVEVMVQGAF
V: TRBV19; D: -; J: TRBJ2-3; CDR3: ASSPGLPDTQY
V: TRBV28; D: -; J: TRBJ1-2; CDR3: ASSFQGFNYGYT
V: TRBV9; D: -; J: TRBJ1-1; CDR3: ASSVAQTRGNTEAF
V: TRBV28; D: -; J: TRBJ1-4; CDR3: ASRLRASVRGEKLF
V: TRBV4-2; D: -; J: TRBJ2-1; CDR3: ASSQVGSVSSYNEQF
V: TRBV28; D: -; J: TRBJ1-2; CDR3: ASSLTISGGRNGYT
V: TRBV27; D: -; J: TRBJ1-1; CDR3: ASSLSTGSYEAF
V: TRBV2; D: -; J: TRBJ1-3; CDR3: ASSGLGRTGNTIY
V: TRBV9; D: -; J: TRBJ2-7; CDR3: ASSAHGGAGEQY
V: TRBV5-1; D: TRBD2; J: TRBJ2-1; CDR3: ASSLEASGSYNEQF
V: TRBV29-1; D: -; J: TRBJ2-7; CDR3: SVRGSWLGHEQY
V: TRBV30; D: -; J: TRBJ1-5; CDR3: AWSGQGSPLNYQPQH
V: TRBV10-1; D: TRBD1; J: TRBJ1-1; CDR3: ASSSDRGGTEAF
V: TRBV5-4; D: TRBD1; J: TRBJ2-1; CDR3: ASSRQGGGTYNEQF
V: TRBV5-6; D: -; J: TRBJ2-7; CDR3: ASSLAGGRSEQY
V: TRBV19; D: TRBD2; J: TRBJ2-7; CDR3: ASGTSGSHEQY
V: TRBV4-1; D: -; J: TRBJ1-3; CDR3: ASSSAPGSLRNTIY